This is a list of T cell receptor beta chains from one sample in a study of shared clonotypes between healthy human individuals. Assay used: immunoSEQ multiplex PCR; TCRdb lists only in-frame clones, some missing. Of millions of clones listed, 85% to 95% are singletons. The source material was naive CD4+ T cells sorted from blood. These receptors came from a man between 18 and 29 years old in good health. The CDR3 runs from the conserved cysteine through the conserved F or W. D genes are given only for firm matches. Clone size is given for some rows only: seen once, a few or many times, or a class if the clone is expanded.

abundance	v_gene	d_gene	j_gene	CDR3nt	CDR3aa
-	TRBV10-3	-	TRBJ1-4	TGTGCCATCAGTGAGTCTGGAGGAATTGGTGAAAAACTGTTTTTT	CAISESGGIGEKLFF
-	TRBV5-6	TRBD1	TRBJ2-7	TGTGCCAGCAGCTTGGAGACAGGGCACGAGCAGTACTTC	CASSLETGHEQYF
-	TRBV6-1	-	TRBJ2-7	TGTGCCAGCAGGGTACAGGTGCCGAACGAGCAGTACTTC	CASRVQVPNEQYF
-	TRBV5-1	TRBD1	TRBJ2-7	TGCGCCAGCAGCGGGGACAGTAGGTCCTACGAGCAGTACTTC	CASSGDSRSYEQYF
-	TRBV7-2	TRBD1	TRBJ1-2	TGTGCCAGCAGCTTAGGATCCACAGGGGTCTATGGCTACACCTTC	CASSLGSTGVYGYTF
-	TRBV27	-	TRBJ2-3	TGTGCCAGCAGACCCCTGGATCTCACAGATACGCAGTATTTT	CASRPLDLTDTQYF
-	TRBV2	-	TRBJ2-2	TGTGCCAGCAGTCCCCAAAGGCGAGGGGGGGAGCTGTTTTTT	CASSPQRRGGELFF
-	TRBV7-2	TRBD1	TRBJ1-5	TGTGCCAGCAGCTTAGCAGGGGGCGCGTCTCAGCCCCAGCATTTT	CASSLAGGASQPQHF
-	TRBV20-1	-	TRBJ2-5	TGCAGTGCAAGGGGGGAGGAGACCCAGTACTTC	CSARGEETQYF
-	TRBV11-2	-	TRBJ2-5	TGTGCCAGCAGCTTAATGGCAGGGAAAAAAGAGACCCAGTACTTC	CASSLMAGKKETQYF
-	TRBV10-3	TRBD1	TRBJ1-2	TGTGCCATCAGTGAGTCCCGACAGGGCAAGGGCTACACCTTC	CAISESRQGKGYTF
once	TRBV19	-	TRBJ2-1	TGTGCCAGTAGTATCGAACAGGGAAGCTTCAGGAATGAGCAGTTCTTC	CASSIEQGSFRNEQFF
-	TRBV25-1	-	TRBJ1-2	TGTGCCAGCAGTGAGCCTGAGGGTTATGGCTACACCTTC	CASSEPEGYGYTF
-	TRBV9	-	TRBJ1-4	TGTGCCAGCAGCGTAGAGGACCGTAATGAAAAACTGTTTTTT	CASSVEDRNEKLFF
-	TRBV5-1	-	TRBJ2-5	TGCGCCAGCAGCCCTACCGGGACTGTGGGTGCGGCCCAGTACTTC	CASSPTGTVGAAQYF
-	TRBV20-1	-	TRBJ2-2	TGCAGTGCTAAGGCCGGGGAGCTGTTTTTT	CSAKAGELFF
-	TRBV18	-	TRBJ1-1	TGTGCCAGCTCATCGGGACAGAACACTGAAGCTTTCTTT	CASSSGQNTEAFF
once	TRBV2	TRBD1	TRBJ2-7	TGTGCCAGCAGTGTTCGCAGGGGGACGTACTTC	CASSVRRGTYF
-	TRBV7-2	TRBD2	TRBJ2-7	TGTGCCAGCAGCTTAGGACTAGCGGGTAACTCCTACGAGCAGTACTTC	CASSLGLAGNSYEQYF
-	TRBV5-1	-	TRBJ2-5	TGCGCCAGCAGCTTGGCCTCAGGGGCTGGAGAGACCCAGTACTTC	CASSLASGAGETQYF
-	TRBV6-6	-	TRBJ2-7	TGTGCCAGCAGTTACCAACAGGCCTACGAGCAGTACTTC	CASSYQQAYEQYF
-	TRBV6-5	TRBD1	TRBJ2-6	TGTGCCAGCAGTTCCCGACAGGGCTCTGGGGCCAACGTCCTGACTTTC	CASSSRQGSGANVLTF
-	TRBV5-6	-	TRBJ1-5	TGTGCCAGCAGCCACGCGGCAGGGTATAGCAATCAGCCCCAGCATTTT	CASSHAAGYSNQPQHF
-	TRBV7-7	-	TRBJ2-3	TGTGCTAGCAGCTTAAGGGGCCTAAGCACAGATACGCAGTATTTT	CASSLRGLSTDTQYF
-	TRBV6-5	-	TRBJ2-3	TGTGCCAGCATGAGGGGGGAAGGCACAGATACGCAGTATTTT	CASMRGEGTDTQYF
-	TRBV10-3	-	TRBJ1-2	TGTGCCATCAGTGAGGGGACACAAGCTAACTATGGCTACACCTTC	CAISEGTQANYGYTF
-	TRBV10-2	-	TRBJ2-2	TGCGCCAGCACCGAGAGGGGAAAGGGGTCCGGGGAGCTGTTTTTT	CASTERGKGSGELFF
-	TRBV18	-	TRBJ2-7	TGTGCCAGCTCACCACCGAGGCAGGCCATACCCTACGAGCAGTACTTC	CASSPPRQAIPYEQYF
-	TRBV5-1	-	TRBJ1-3	TGCGCCAGCAGCTTTAACAGGGTTACCTCTGGAAACACCATATATTTT	CASSFNRVTSGNTIYF
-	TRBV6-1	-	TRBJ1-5	TGTGCCAGCACCAGACAGGACAATCAGCCCCAGCATTTT	CASTRQDNQPQHF
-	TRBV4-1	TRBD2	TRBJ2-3	TGCGCCAGCAGCCATCTTTTGCGGGGGGGCGGCACAGATACGCAGTATTTT	CASSHLLRGGGTDTQYF
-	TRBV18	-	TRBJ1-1	TGTGCCAGCTCACCACCGCAGGAGACTGAAGCTTTCTTT	CASSPPQETEAFF
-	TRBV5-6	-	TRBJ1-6	TGTGCCAGCAGCTTGGCGACAGTTTATAATTCACCCCTCCACTTT	CASSLATVYNSPLHF
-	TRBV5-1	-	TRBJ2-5	TGCGCCAGCAGCTTGTCGGCAGGGAAACAAGAGACCCAGTACTTC	CASSLSAGKQETQYF
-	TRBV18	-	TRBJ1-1	TGTGCCAGCTCAGGGGGGGCGAACACTGAAGCTTTCTTT	CASSGGANTEAFF
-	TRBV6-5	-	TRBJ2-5	TGTGCCAGCAGTTACTCCGGCCCTCCCCAAGAGACCCAGTACTTC	CASSYSGPPQETQYF
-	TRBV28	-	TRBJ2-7	TGTGCCAGCAGCCAGCTTACCTACGAGCAGTACTTC	CASSQLTYEQYF
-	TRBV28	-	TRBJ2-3	TGTGCCAGCCGGGAATTAACAGATACGCAGTATTTT	CASRELTDTQYF
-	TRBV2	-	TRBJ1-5	TGTGCCAGCAGTGCGGACAACAATCAGCCCCAGCATTTT	CASSADNNQPQHF
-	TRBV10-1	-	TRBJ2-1	TGCGCCAGCACGGAGGTTGAGCAGTTCTTC	CASTEVEQFF
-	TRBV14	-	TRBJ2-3	TGTGCCAGCAGCACGGGACTGATAGATACGCAGTATTTT	CASSTGLIDTQYF
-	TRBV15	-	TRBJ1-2	TGTGCCACCAGCAGTATGGGGGGAATAAGCTATGGCTACACCTTC	CATSSMGGISYGYTF
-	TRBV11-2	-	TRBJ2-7	TGTGCCAGCAGTCCCTGGTACAGTCTTTCCTACGAGCAGTACTTC	CASSPWYSLSYEQYF
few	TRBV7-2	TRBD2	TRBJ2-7	TGTGCCAGCAGCCCCCCTACTAGCGGGGGGCTGAAATCCTACGAGCAGTACTTC	CASSPPTSGGLKSYEQYF
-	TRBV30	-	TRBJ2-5	TGTGCCTGGAGTGGGCTCTCAAAATTAGCCCAGTACTTC	CAWSGLSKLAQYF
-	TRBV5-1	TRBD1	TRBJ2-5	TGCGCCAGCAGCTTGGGCAGGGGGCCAGAGACCCAGTACTTC	CASSLGRGPETQYF